Listed here is a single TCR beta chain. Germline values: CDR1 MNHNY, CDR2 SVGAGI (reference sequence). The CDR3 is 15 residues long. V was cut by 2 bases and J by 2 bases, with 12 bases left in between. Semi-nested PCR with Nested Universal Primer A followed constant-region reverse priming of full-length variable regions. Each CDR3 protein is one row after TCRdb ran MiXCR on the 5' RACE reads. This sample has some 8,400 distinct CDR3 sequences, with about a quarter found just once. The chain joins TRBV6-6 to TRBJ2-5; either TRBD1 or TRBD2 may fit D (5 bases each). The clonotype originates from a female donor with breast cancer. Specimen: naive CD4+ T cells sorted from a lymph node. Subset here: naive CD4+ T cells, CD4+CD45RA+CD25-. The CDR3 loop reads CASSYGGSKQETQYF. The DNA of the CDR3 is TGTGCCAGCAGTTACGGGGGATCGAAGCAAGAGACCCAGTACTTC.